The entry that follows covers one TCR beta chain sequence. Its antigen is as yet unknown. This is likely a read error, given that the CDR3 carries no conserved phenylalanine or tryptophan at its end. The DNA is omitted, as the CDR3 cannot be located on it reliably, and the CDR3 follows TCRdb's listing. These data come from a study of CD8+CD57+ T cells in acquired aplastic anemia. Study details: Across the sorted CD4+ and CD8+ cells, DNA amounts averaged 3.2 ug. Points from the study as a whole: Patients did not significantly differ from controls in CD8+ Simpson's diversity. Patients and controls were found to share twenty-nine CD8+ CDR3 sequences.

Genomic DNA templated the TCR beta VDJ and CDR3 profiling. TCRdb re-called the reads with MiXCR, one entry per CDR3 protein. The sample comprises 150,000 to 200,000 distinct CDR3 sequences, 64% of which are singletons, and around 45% rests with the top ten. Germline assignment: CDR1 SQVTM and CDR2 ANQGSEA. The CDR3 spans 11 residues, counting both ends. This rearrangement joins TRBV29-1 to TRBJ2-5; the D call TRBD2 from the table was never checked on the DNA. The receptor was isolated from a human donor with severe aplastic anemia or a healthy control (not recorded which). The sequenced sample was sorted CD4+, CD8+, or CD8+CD57+ T cells (not recorded which) from PBMCs. The CDR3 protein is CSFLVAGELPP.